The 5 T cell receptor beta chains given below trace back to one sample, sequenced in a study of blood T cell repertoires in COVID-19. Clones were read by immunoSEQ multiplex PCR, and TCRdb kept only the in-frame ones, dropping some. In the table there are some 180,000 clones, 90% of which are singletons. Sequenced sample: peripheral blood. All receptors derive from a man aged 45-65 years with acute or convalescent COVID-19.

The rearrangement uses TRBV7-2 and TRBJ2-5; tentative D call: TRBD2 (5 bases). Trimming stripped 5 bases from V and 5 bases from J, with 24 bases between. This CDR3 is 17 amino acids long. Germline CDR1 and CDR2: SGHTA and FQGNSA. CDR3 in amino acids: CASSNNGIGVSSETQYF. CDR3 coding DNA: TGTGCCAGCAGCAATAACGGGATCGGGGTCTCATCCGAGACCCAGTACTTC.

V usage is TRBV3-1 (or the pseudogene TRBV3-2) and J usage is TRBJ1-4, with 11 bases identical to TRBD1. The CDR3 consists of 15 residues. J gave up 10 bases and V 7 bases, and 11 bases lay outside the gene matches. CDR1 and CDR2 (germline): LGHDT, YNNKEL (reference sequence). In DNA, the CDR3 is TGTGCCAGCACCCTGACGGACAGGGGGCGCGGAAAACTGTTTTTT. Residues: CASTLTDRGRGKLFF.

The chain combines TRBV6-2 or TRBV6-3 with TRBJ2-5; a possible D gene is TRBD2 (6 bases). This CDR3 is 18 amino acids long. V gave up 4 bases and J gave up 0 bases, with 21 bases separating them. Per the germline V gene, CDR1 is MNHEY and CDR2 is SVGEGT. CDR3: CASSLLRAGAGNQETQYF. CDR3 DNA: TGTGCCAGCAGTTTACTACGCGCTGGGGCGGGGAACCAAGAGACCCAGTACTTC.

CDR3 protein: CASKGHNTGELFF. CDR3 in DNA: TGTGCCAGCAAGGGACATAACACCGGGGAGCTGTTTTTT. The rearrangement links TRBV25-1 to TRBJ2-2; TRBD1 might be the D (6 bases). Looked up from germline, CDR1 is MGHDK and CDR2 is SYGVNS. V shed 7 bases and J shed 2 bases, with 8 bases lying between them. This CDR3 has 13 amino acids.

The chain joins TRBV27 to TRBJ2-2, with TRBD1 identical over 9 bases. J lost 4 bases, V lost 4 bases, and 7 bases had no gene match. Germline V gene data show CDR1 as MNHEY and CDR2 as SMNVEV (reference sequence). There are 16 residues in the CDR3. This chain's CDR3 is CASSSFGQGTTGELFF. The CDR3 DNA reads as TGTGCCAGCAGTTCTTTTGGACAGGGGACCACCGGGGAGCTGTTTTTT.